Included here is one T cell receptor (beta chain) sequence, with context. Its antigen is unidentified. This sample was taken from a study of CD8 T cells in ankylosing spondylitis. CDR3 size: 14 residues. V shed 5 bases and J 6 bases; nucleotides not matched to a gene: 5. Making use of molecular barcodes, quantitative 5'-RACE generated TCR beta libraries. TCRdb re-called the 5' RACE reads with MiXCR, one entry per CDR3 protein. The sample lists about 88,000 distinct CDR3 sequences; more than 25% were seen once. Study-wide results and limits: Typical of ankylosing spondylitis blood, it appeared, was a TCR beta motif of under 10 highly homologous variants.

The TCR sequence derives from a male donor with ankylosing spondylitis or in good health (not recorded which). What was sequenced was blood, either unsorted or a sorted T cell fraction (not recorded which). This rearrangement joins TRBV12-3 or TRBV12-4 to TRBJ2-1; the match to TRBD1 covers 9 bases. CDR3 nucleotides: TGTGCCAGCAGTGGATACAGGGGGCGCAATGAGCAGTTCTTC. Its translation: CASSGYRGRNEQFF.